The 24 T cell receptor beta chains listed next were all sequenced from one sample in a study of T cell clusters in autoimmune cytopenias. TRB rearrangements were amplified by touch-down multiplex PCR with mixed TRB-A/B primers. TCRdb reprocessed the multiplex PCR reads and reports one entry per CDR3 protein, with no DNA. The repertoire table contains fewer than 3,500 distinct CDR3 sequences. TRB was amplified from 250 ng of peripheral blood genomic DNA per sample. The sequencing input was peripheral blood. The receptors stem from a human donor with an autoimmune cytopenia or autoimmune hepatitis (not recorded which).

The rearrangement uses TRBV6-5 and TRBJ1-2; TCRdb selects TRBD1, and the lack of DNA leaves this call unchecked. This CDR3 is built from 16 residues. Germline loops: CDR1 MNHEY, CDR2 SVGAGI. CDR3 amino acids: CASSYPLGGAFYGYTF.

This clonotype is identified as medium-sized from frequency. The chain couples TRBV6-2 or TRBV6-3 to TRBJ2-2; the TCRdb D gene call, TRBD1, has no DNA to confirm it. This CDR3 has 16 residues. Germline V gene data show CDR1 as MNHEY and CDR2 as SVGEGT. The CDR3: CASRSDRVERGGELFF.

In terms of frequency, this clonotype is medium-sized (0.01 to 0.1%). V gene TRBV19 combines with J gene TRBJ1-2. The CDR3 loop spans 14 amino acids. The germline gives CDR1 LNHDA, CDR2 SQIVND (reference sequence). The CDR3 region is CASSIVATAHGYTF.

CDR3: CDSTSGVANEKLFF. The chain uses TRBV6-5 and TRBJ1-4. Germline assignment: CDR1 MNHEY and CDR2 SVGAGI. The CDR3 sequence is 14 residues long.

This clonotype counts as medium-sized by frequency. The chain employs TRBV12-3 or TRBV12-4 and TRBJ2-1; as DNA is missing, the TRBD2 call by TCRdb cannot be tested. CDR3 length: 14 residues. CDR3 sequence reads: CASRRSGSYNEQFF.

This clonotype shows up as medium-sized by frequency. The gene calls are TRBV11-3 and TRBJ2-7; there is no DNA to check the TCRdb D call of TRBD2. Germline loops: CDR1 SGHNT, CDR2 YENEEA. The CDR3 loop spans 14 amino acids. The CDR3 here is CASSLVSGSLEQYF.

This sequence joins TRBV11-2 and TRBJ1-5; TCRdb names TRBD1, which stays unverified in the absence of DNA. Germline values: CDR1 SGHAT, CDR2 FQNNGV. There are 19 residues in the CDR3. The CDR3: CASSPRGPGRRRVSQPQHF.

Its frequency marks this clonotype as medium-sized. The J gene is TRBJ1-3, the V gene TRBV29-1; TCRdb picks TRBD1, but there is no DNA to check that call. The CDR3 has 14 residues. Germline lookup yields CDR1 SQVTM and CDR2 ANQGSEA. The CDR3 reads CSVGTGLSGNTIYF.

V and J are TRBV20-1 and TRBJ2-7; the TRBD1 assignment by TCRdb is unverifiable without DNA. This CDR3 has 13 residues. Germline CDR1 and CDR2: DFQATT and SNEGSKA (reference sequence). The CDR3 loop reads CSADGTATYEQYF.

Frequency places this clonotype as medium-sized. The V and J genes are TRBV24-1 and TRBJ2-1; TCRdb's D gene call, TRBD2, goes unchecked for lack of DNA. The CDR3 consists of 12 residues. Germline V gene sequence: CDR1 KGHDR, CDR2 SFDVKD. This CDR3 is CATSDLRDEQFF.

The V and J genes are TRBV19 and TRBJ2-7; TCRdb picks TRBD1, but there is no DNA to check that call. CDR1 is LNHDA and CDR2 is SQIVND in the germline V gene (reference sequence). The CDR3 loop spans 15 amino acids. The CDR3 loop reads CASSTTDSPSHEQYF.

The chain is built from TRBV4-1 and TRBJ2-3; TCRdb reports TRBD1, a call that lacks DNA to check it against. This CDR3 region has 16 residues. Germline CDR1 and CDR2: MGHRA and YSYEKL. Here the CDR3 reads CASSQNSAGGLGTQYF.

The rearrangement uses TRBV6-9 and TRBJ1-2. Germline V gene lookup returns CDR1 MNHGY and CDR2 SVAAGI. This CDR3 is built from 12 residues. CDR3 residues: CASSYPTYGYTF.

This clonotype is classed as medium-sized by frequency. V gene TRBV20-1 combines with J gene TRBJ2-1. The V gene's germline CDR1 is DFQATT and CDR2 SNEGSKA (reference sequence). CDR3 length: 16 residues. CDR3: CSARDIWGSSYNEQFF.

This clonotype is labeled medium-sized based on frequency. The rearrangement uses TRBV24-1 and TRBJ2-1; TCRdb's D call, TRBD2, is unchecked because there is no DNA. This CDR3 is built from 17 residues. The germline gives CDR1 KGHDR, CDR2 SFDVKD. The chain's CDR3 is CATSDHAWAGGGNEQFF.

This clonotype ranks as medium-sized (0.01 to 0.1%) in terms of frequency. This chain links TRBV6-2 or TRBV6-3 with TRBJ1-1; no DNA is available, so the TRBD1 call from TCRdb remains unchecked. The CDR3 length is 17 residues. Per the germline V gene, CDR1 is MNHEY and CDR2 is SVGEGT. The CDR3 here is CASSWDGTGVENTEAFF.

This clonotype is medium-sized (0.01 to 0.1%) by frequency. V gene TRBV10-3 combines with J gene TRBJ2-5; there is no DNA to check the TCRdb D call of TRBD1. The CDR3 is made up of 16 amino acids. The germline gives CDR1 ENHRY, CDR2 SYGVKD. The CDR3 spells CAISGRDSETQETQYF.

The V call is TRBV24-1, the J call TRBJ2-1. From germline, CDR1 is KGHDR and CDR2 SFDVKD. The CDR3 spans 15 residues. The CDR3 spells CATSDGDFSYNEQFF.

Considering frequency, this clonotype is medium-sized. V is TRBV6-6 and J is TRBJ1-1; TCRdb returns TRBD1, unconfirmable since there is no DNA. This CDR3 comprises 15 residues. Germline V gives CDR1 MNHNY, CDR2 SVGAGI (reference sequence). The CDR3 loop reads CASSYPGQGNTEAFF.

The chain uses TRBV20-1 and TRBJ1-5; TCRdb designates TRBD1, a call that cannot be tested without DNA. From germline, CDR1 is DFQATT and CDR2 SNEGSKA (reference sequence). This CDR3 spans 14 amino acids. The CDR3 protein is CSARVTGGNQPQHF.

Measured by frequency, this clonotype is medium-sized. The rearrangement links TRBV19 to TRBJ2-6; the D gene TCRdb calls, TRBD2, cannot be checked with no DNA. This CDR3 is built from 21 residues. Germline CDR1 and CDR2: LNHDA and SQIVND (reference sequence). CDR3 region: CASSKGLAGDPGSSGANVLTF.

The chain couples TRBV7-9 to TRBJ1-2; the D call from TCRdb, TRBD1, cannot be confirmed without DNA. The germline V gene has CDR1 SEHNR and CDR2 FQNEAQ (reference sequence). The CDR3 totals 14 residues. The CDR3 sequence is CASSLVDTGSGYTF.

Its frequency marks this clonotype as medium-sized. The chain has TRBV7-9 and TRBJ1-2. This CDR3 contains 14 residues. Looked up from germline, CDR1 is SEHNR and CDR2 is FQNEAQ (reference sequence). The CDR3 spells CASSPAQMNYGYTF.

The V gene is TRBV10-3, the J gene TRBJ2-5; TCRdb's D call of TRBD1 is untestable without DNA. The V gene's germline CDR1 is ENHRY and CDR2 SYGVKD. The CDR3 totals 16 residues. The CDR3: CAISESGGGYQETQYF.